These 6 T cell receptor beta chains were all obtained from the same sample, sequenced in a study of T cells in Graves' hyperthyroidism and ophthalmopathy. RNA transcripts served as the template for amplifying TCR beta CDR3 regions. Researchers ran a first-round RT-PCR on the TCR CDR3 using the HTBI primer set. Via MiXCR, TCRdb re-called the multiplex PCR reads, giving one row per CDR3 protein. The profile shows approximately 600,000 distinct CDR3 sequences, 15% to 20% of them singletons. The specimen sequenced was blood. These receptors were obtained from a woman aged 25-40 years with Graves' hyperthyroidism.

This clonotype was seen more than once but under ten times. The chain carries TRBV19 and TRBJ2-2, with D perhaps matching TRBD1 (5 bases). Germline V lookup: CDR1 LNHDA, CDR2 SQIVND (reference sequence). The V and J ends lost 0 bases and 4 bases respectively, with 12 bases between them. The CDR3 is 16 amino acids. CDR3 residues: CASSIDRRDSTGELFF. The DNA for the CDR3 is TGTGCCAGTAGTATAGATCGGAGAGACAGCACCGGGGAGCTGTTTTTT.

The rearrangement links TRBV18 to TRBJ2-7, with TRBD2 identical over 7 bases. This CDR3 has 16 amino acids. Germline CDR1 and CDR2: KGHSH and LQKENI. The J segment lost 0 bases and the V segment lost 2 bases, leaving 7 bases of the junction unmatched. The CDR3 spells CASSPMTSGNSYEQYF. The CDR3 coding sequence is TGTGCCAGCTCACCAATGACCAGCGGGAACTCCTACGAGCAGTACTTC.

This clonotype was seen ten or more times. The genes are TRBV11-2 and TRBJ2-3, with 13 bases matching TRBD2. The trim removed 2 bases at V and 3 bases at J, leaving 23 bases unmatched. CDR3 length: 23 residues. Germline values: CDR1 SGHAT, CDR2 FQNNGV. Here the CDR3 DNA reads TGTGCCAGCAGCTTATCCCTGGACAGGGCTAAACTAGCGGGAGGGGAAGGGACAGATACGCAGTATTTT. Its translation is CASSLSLDRAKLAGGEGTDTQYF.

The V call is TRBV6-1, the J call TRBJ2-7; the D is unclear. Germline CDR1 and CDR2: MNHNS and SASEGT. Trimming stripped 2 bases from V and 3 bases from J, with 11 bases between. CDR3 length: 14 residues. The CDR3 reads CASSELETFYEQYF. Written as DNA, the CDR3 is TGTGCCAGCAGTGAACTGGAGACATTCTACGAGCAGTACTTC.

This clonotype was recorded many times. This chain uses TRBV28 with TRBJ1-5, with TRBD1 as a possible D gene (5 bases). The ends were cut back, 5 bases at V and 0 bases at J, with 11 bases in the middle. Germline V lookup: CDR1 MDHEN, CDR2 SYDVKM. The CDR3 contains 15 residues. CDR3 region: CASSQMQGSNQPQHF. CDR3 coding DNA: TGTGCCAGCAGTCAAATGCAGGGTAGCAATCAGCCCCAGCATTTT.

There are a few counts of this clonotype. The chain joins TRBV2 to TRBJ1-1; D is undetermined. Deletions cut 10 bases from V and 1 base from J, with 13 bases between. The V gene's germline CDR1 is SNHLY and CDR2 FYNNEI. There are 13 residues in the CDR3. The CDR3 protein is CATLWIPNTEAFF. The CDR3 DNA follows: TGTGCCACACTTTGGATACCGAACACTGAAGCTTTCTTT.